These 3 T cell receptor beta chains were all obtained from the same sample, sequenced in a study of PD-L1 blockade in urothelial cancer. The table came from immunoSEQ multiplex PCR; TCRdb's copy has only in-frame clones and leaves some out. Of 95,000 or so clones detected, roughly 84% appear once; the ten largest clones hold more than 1.5%. The sample's time point: pretreatment peripheral blood. Sequencing used PBMCs, obtained around atezolizumab (anti-PD-L1) treatment. The source of these receptors is a man in his 60s with urothelial cancer.

This chain joins TRBV13 and TRBJ1-1; D is undetermined. V gave up 4 bases and J gave up 1 base, with 16 bases separating them. Germline V gene lookup returns CDR1 PRHDT and CDR2 FYEKMQ (reference sequence). The CDR3 is 16 amino acids. The DNA for the CDR3 is TGTGCCAGCAGCTGGCCCTTGGGAGAAGAGAACACTGAAGCTTTCTTT. Protein sequence: CASSWPLGEENTEAFF.

This clone has a single count. This chain connects TRBV7-9 to TRBJ1-1; D possibly corresponds to TRBD1 (6 bases). The CDR3 covers 13 residues. Germline CDR1 reads SEHNR; CDR2 reads FQNEAQ (reference sequence). Trimming cost V 5 bases and J 4 bases, with 11 bases left between them. The CDR3 region is CASSKQGSTEAFF. In nucleotides, the CDR3 is TGTGCCAGCAGCAAACAGGGTTCCACTGAAGCTTTCTTT.

The chain links TRBV5-1 to TRBJ1-3; 7 bases map to TRBD1. With 4 bases clipped from V and 7 bases from J, the junction kept 14 bases outside the gene matches. The CDR3 has 16 residues. The V gene's germline CDR1 is SGHRS and CDR2 YFSETQ. The CDR3 reads CASSPTRQGGRNTIYF. The CDR3 DNA sequence: TGCGCCAGCAGCCCGACTAGACAGGGTGGAAGGAACACCATATATTTT.